Each of the 24 T cell receptor beta chains below was sequenced from the same sample in a study of identical twins. TCRdb independently ran MiXCR on the 5' RACE reads; one entry per CDR3 protein. Altogether approximately 260,000 distinct CDR3 sequences are present, over 11% being singletons, with the ten largest covering 8.8%. Sequenced sample: memory (CD45RO+) T cells sorted from blood. These receptors were collected from a woman between 18 and 29 years old in good health.

The rearrangement joins TRBV29-1 to TRBJ1-1; 7 bases map to TRBD1. CDR1 is SQVTM and CDR2 is ANQGSEA in the germline V gene. J was trimmed by 0 bases and V by 5 bases; bases with no gene match: 3. The CDR3 consists of 13 residues. The CDR3 DNA is TGCAGCGTTAACAGGGGTTTGAACACTGAAGCTTTCTTT. It translates to CSVNRGLNTEAFF.

This rearrangement joins TRBV6-1 to TRBJ2-7; D possibly uses TRBD1 or TRBD2 (5 bases each). From germline, CDR1 is MNHNS and CDR2 SASEGT. This CDR3 contains 13 residues. V was clipped by 3 bases and J by 1 base, with 7 bases between them. The CDR3 region has the DNA TGTGCCAGCAGTGAGGGACGGTCCTACGAGCAGTACTTC. This gives the protein CASSEGRSYEQYF.

The chain uses TRBV11-2 and TRBJ1-5; 7 bases align to TRBD1. This CDR3 has 14 residues. The V gene end was trimmed by 2 bases and the J gene end by 5 bases; junction bases not matched to a gene: 3. Germline assignment: CDR1 SGHAT and CDR2 FQNNGV. The CDR3: CASSLPGGDQPQHF. The DNA of the CDR3 is TGTGCCAGCAGCTTACCAGGGGGGGATCAGCCCCAGCATTTT. The full variable domain, in which reference TRBV11-2 and TRBJ1-5 provide the parts outside the CDR3, is EAGVAQSPRYKIIEKRQSVAFWCNPISGHATLYWYQQILGQGPKLLIQFQNNGVVDDSQLPKDRFSAERLKGVDSTLKIQPAKLEDSAVYLCASSLPGGDQPQHFGDGTRLSIL.

The chain recombines TRBV7-2 with TRBJ2-3, with D perhaps given as TRBD1 or TRBD2 (7 bases each). V was pared by 9 bases and J by 7 bases, with 26 bases between. The germline CDR1 and CDR2 sequences are SGHTA and FQGNSA. The CDR3 loop spans 16 amino acids. CDR3: CASTFSRGGAQNTQYF. CDR3 in DNA: TGTGCCAGTACCTTTAGCAGGGGGGGGGCACAGAATACGCAGTATTTT. Looking up the rest from reference TRBV7-2 and TRBJ2-3 gives the full variable domain: GAGVSQSPSNKVTEKGKDVELRCDPISGHTALYWYRQSLGQGLEFLIYFQGNSAPDKSGLPSDRFSAERTGGSVSTLTIQRTQQEDSAVYLCASTFSRGGAQNTQYFGPGTRLTVL.

The chain's CDR3 is CASSIRGEGEQFF. CDR3 nucleotides: TGTGCCAGCAGTATTCGGGGGGAAGGTGAGCAGTTCTTC. The J gene is TRBJ2-1, the V gene TRBV2; 7 nucleotides match TRBD2. Germline V gene data show CDR1 as SNHLY and CDR2 as FYNNEI. With 5 bases clipped from V and 9 bases from J, the junction kept 7 bases outside the gene matches. The CDR3 has 13 amino acids. Based on the CDR3 plus reference TRBV2 and TRBJ2-1, the full variable domain is EPEVTQTPSHQVTQMGQEVILRCVPISNHLYFYWYRQILGQKVEFLVSFYNNEISEKSEIFDDQFSVERPDGSNFTLKIRSTKLEDSAMYFCASSIRGEGEQFFGPGTRLTVL.

The chain carries TRBV12-3 or TRBV12-4 and TRBJ1-2; D perhaps matches TRBD1 (5 bases). This CDR3 region has 14 residues. The ends were cut back, 10 bases at V and 8 bases at J, with 23 bases in the middle. The CDR3 here is CATRPSAGRWGYTF. In nucleotides, the CDR3 is TGTGCCACTCGTCCTTCGGCAGGGCGGTGGGGCTACACCTTC.

This clonotype has more than one count but fewer than ten. This sequence joins TRBV6-5 and TRBJ2-1; TRBD2 matches 13 bases. V shed 0 bases and J 6 bases; nucleotides not matched to a gene: 2. In germline, CDR1 is MNHEY, CDR2 SVGAGI. The CDR3 loop spans 16 amino acids. The CDR3 coding sequence is TGTGCCAGCAGTTACTCACTAGCGGGAGGGCTCAATGAGCAGTTCTTC. This translates into CASSYSLAGGLNEQFF.

V usage is TRBV19 and J usage is TRBJ1-1; no clear D gene. Looked up from germline, CDR1 is LNHDA and CDR2 is SQIVND (reference sequence). Trimming took off 5 bases at V and 1 base at J, with 8 bases between the two ends. The CDR3 has 13 amino acids. CDR3 coding DNA: TGTGCCAGTAGTTTGAATAAGAACACTGAAGCTTTCTTT. Protein product: CASSLNKNTEAFF.

This clonotype came up a few times. The chain is built from TRBV12-3 or TRBV12-4 and TRBJ2-3; the D gene could be TRBD1 or TRBD2 (6 bases each). The V end lost 4 bases, the J end lost 12 bases, and 14 bases lay between the germline ends. The CDR3 extends over 12 amino acids. This CDR3 reads CASSSGGGRQYF. DNA for the CDR3: TGTGCCAGCAGTTCTGGAGGGGGGAGACAGTATTTT.

V and J are TRBV7-8 and TRBJ1-5; 7 positions agree with TRBD1. The CDR3 is 14 residues long. The germline CDR1 and CDR2 sequences are SGHVS and FQNEAQ. The trim removed 5 bases at V and 2 bases at J, leaving 3 bases unmatched. CDR3 bases: TGTGCCAGCAGCCGCGGACAGGGCAATCAGCCCCAGCATTTT. Translation: CASSRGQGNQPQHF. The whole variable domain, filled in from reference TRBV7-8 and TRBJ1-5, reads GAGVSQSPRYKVAKRGQDVALRCDPISGHVSLFWYQQALGQGPEFLTYFQNEAQLDKSGLPSDRFFAERPEGSVSTLKIQRTQQEDSAVYLCASSRGQGNQPQHFGDGTRLSIL.

The chain is built from TRBV5-6 and TRBJ2-3, with D perhaps TRBD2 (5 bases). The CDR3 consists of 13 residues. The V gene's germline CDR1 is SGHDT and CDR2 YYEEEE. Trimming pared 2 bases from V and 7 bases from J, leaving 11 bases between. The CDR3 coding sequence is TGTGCCAGCAGCTTTACTAGTCAGTATACGCAGTATTTT. Protein sequence: CASSFTSQYTQYF.

This clonotype was picked up a small number of times. The chain carries TRBV5-5 and TRBJ1-1; unclear D gene. Trimming took off 0 bases at V and 2 bases at J, with 8 bases between the two ends. This CDR3 has 14 amino acids. Germline V gene data show CDR1 as SGHKS and CDR2 as YYEKEE (reference sequence). The CDR3 DNA sequence: TGTGCCAGCAGCTTGGCCGCCTTCAACACTGAAGCTTTCTTT. It yields the protein CASSLAAFNTEAFF.

This clonotype occurred a few times. The chain employs TRBV7-2 and TRBJ1-1, with D possibly TRBD1 on 5 matching bases. Trimming removed 2 bases at V and 5 bases at J, with 12 bases between. This CDR3 is 14 amino acids long. CDR1 and CDR2 from the germline V gene are SGHTA and FQGNSA. The CDR3 DNA follows: TGTGCCAGCAGCTTAAGGTACCAGGGAACTGAAGCTTTCTTT. Translation gives CASSLRYQGTEAFF.

This clonotype was picked up a small number of times. The V gene is TRBV11-2, the J gene TRBJ2-3, with D perhaps matching TRBD2 (5 bases). Trimming took 6 bases from V and 10 from J, leaving 14 bases between them. CDR3 length: 12 amino acids. CDR1 is SGHAT and CDR2 is FQNNGV in the germline V gene. The CDR3 coding sequence is TGTGCCAGCAGGTGGACCGGACTCCCGCAGTATTTT. Amino acid sequence: CASRWTGLPQYF.

The chain joins TRBV10-3 to TRBJ2-3; 11 positions agree with TRBD2. CDR1 ENHRY and CDR2 SYGVKD come from the germline V gene. With V trimmed by 6 bases and J by 0 bases, 2 bases remained unmatched. The CDR3 has 15 residues. CDR3 loop: CAISLAGGSTDTQYF. CDR3 nucleotides: TGTGCCATCAGCCTAGCGGGAGGTAGCACAGATACGCAGTATTTT.

This clonotype was seen a handful of times. The chain combines TRBV10-3 with TRBJ1-2; D is possibly TRBD1 (5 bases). Trimming pared 0 bases from V and 8 bases from J, leaving 10 bases between. Germline assignment: CDR1 ENHRY and CDR2 SYGVKD. The CDR3 loop spans 13 amino acids. The chain's CDR3 is CAISESLGGGYTF. CDR3 bases: TGTGCCATCAGTGAGTCGTTGGGGGGAGGCTACACCTTC.

This clonotype showed up just a few times. This chain joins TRBV6-1 and TRBJ1-2; D is unclear. CDR3 size: 15 residues. V was trimmed by 0 bases and J by 2 bases, leaving 10 bases between them. The germline V gene has CDR1 MNHNS and CDR2 SASEGT. This chain's CDR3 is CASSEARIRNYGYTF. The CDR3 nucleotides are TGTGCCAGCAGTGAAGCCCGAATCAGGAACTATGGCTACACCTTC.

This clonotype was seen repeatedly, ten times or more. The chain has TRBV20-1 and TRBJ1-1, with D unclear. V was trimmed by 1 base and J by 4 bases, leaving 13 bases between them. This CDR3 has 14 residues. Germline assignment: CDR1 DFQATT and CDR2 SNEGSKA (reference sequence). CDR3 sequence (DNA): TGCAGTGCTAGAGTGCTAGGTTTCCGCACTGAAGCTTTCTTT. This gives the protein CSARVLGFRTEAFF.

This clonotype has only a few counts. The chain joins TRBV9 to TRBJ2-1; a weak D match, TRBD2 (7 bases). The V end was cut by 3 bases, the J end by 6 bases, with 13 bases between. Per germline, CDR1 SGDLS and CDR2 YYNGEE. This CDR3 has 14 residues. CDR3 nucleotides: TGTGCCAGCAGCGGGACAGCGGGACCCAATGAGCAGTTCTTC. It encodes CASSGTAGPNEQFF. The full variable domain, with the rest looked up from reference TRBV9 and TRBJ2-1, is DSGVTQTPKHLITATGQRVTLRCSPRSGDLSVYWYQQSLDQGLQFLIQYYNGEERAKGNILERFSAQQFPDLHSELNLSSLELGDSALYFCASSGTAGPNEQFFGPGTRLTVL.

CDR3 protein: CASSIQAGGLNEQFF. The CDR3 DNA reads as TGTGCCAGTAGTATCCAGGCAGGTGGTCTGAATGAGCAGTTCTTC. The genes are TRBV19 and TRBJ2-1; D not resolved. Germline lookup yields CDR1 LNHDA and CDR2 SQIVND (reference sequence). CDR3 size: 15 residues. The V gene lost 3 bases and the J gene lost 7 bases, with 16 bases spanning the gap.

The chain carries TRBV3-1 and TRBJ2-1; D is unresolved. The CDR3 consists of 12 residues. Germline V gives CDR1 LGHDT, CDR2 YNNKEL (reference sequence). With 2 bases removed from V and 5 bases from J, the gap between germline ends came to 4 bases. CDR3 residues: CASSQKDNEQFF. CDR3 DNA: TGTGCCAGCAGCCAAAAAGACAATGAGCAGTTCTTC.

The genes are TRBV20-1 and TRBJ2-7; tentatively, D is TRBD1 or TRBD2 (5 bases each). Germline lookup yields CDR1 DFQATT and CDR2 SNEGSKA (reference sequence). Trimming removed 3 bases from V and 2 bases from J, with 11 bases in between. CDR3 length: 13 amino acids. CDR3 in amino acids: CSASRDAAYEQYF. For the CDR3, the DNA is TGCAGTGCTAGCCGGGACGCGGCCTACGAGCAGTACTTC.

This clonotype showed up many times. The chain is built from TRBV7-7 and TRBJ2-1; D not resolved. Germline loops: CDR1 SSHAT, CDR2 FNYEAQ (reference sequence). This CDR3 contains 14 residues. The V and J ends lost 1 base and 3 bases respectively, with 7 bases between them. For the CDR3, the DNA is TGTGCCAGCAGCTTAGGAATTGGCTACAATGAGCAGTTCTTC. Residues: CASSLGIGYNEQFF.

The chain uses TRBV7-2 and TRBJ2-5; D is perhaps TRBD2 (5 bases). The CDR3 loop spans 16 amino acids. The germline V and J ends were trimmed by 1 base and 5 bases, with 17 bases remaining between them. Germline CDR1 SGHTA, CDR2 FQGNSA. CDR3 loop: CASSLGSSRGMETQYF. The CDR3 DNA sequence: TGTGCCAGCAGCTTAGGTTCTAGCCGGGGAATGGAGACCCAGTACTTC. Complete variable domain (other parts from reference TRBV7-2 and TRBJ2-5): GAGVSQSPSNKVTEKGKDVELRCDPISGHTALYWYRQSLGQGLEFLIYFQGNSAPDKSGLPSDRFSAERTGGSVSTLTIQRTQQEDSAVYLCASSLGSSRGMETQYFGPGTRLLVL.